This entry lists 18 T cell receptor beta chains sequenced from one sample in a study of cytomegalovirus exposure and HLA in healthy donors. PCR used 60 Vbeta primers and 13 Jbeta primers. Produced via immunoSEQ multiplex PCR; TCRdb's table is partial and in-frame only. The table includes roughly 200,000 clones, over 70% detected once. Source material: PBMCs. The receptors were gathered from a male donor in good health and CMV-seronegative.

This chain links TRBV5-1 with TRBJ1-2; 8 nucleotides align to TRBD1. The CDR3 length is 16 residues. Trimming removed 3 bases from V and 1 base from J; junction bases left unmatched: 8. Looked up from germline, CDR1 is SGHRS and CDR2 is YFSETQ. CDR3: CASSSGQGRLNYGYTF. DNA for the CDR3: TGCGCCAGCAGCTCAGGACAGGGCCGTCTTAACTATGGCTACACCTTC.

In its sample, this clone was seen a few times. The chain recombines TRBV7-3 with TRBJ2-1; TRBD1 agrees at 11 bases. CDR3 length: 15 amino acids. The germline CDR1 and CDR2 sequences are SGHTA and FQGTGA. Germline trimming cut 5 bases from V and 6 bases from J; bases unmatched to any gene: 6. CDR3 coding DNA: TGTGCCAGCAGCATGGACAGGGGGCGCTTCAATGAGCAGTTCTTC. Translation gives CASSMDRGRFNEQFF.

The chain uses TRBV27 and TRBJ2-1; 8 nucleotides align to TRBD2. This CDR3 is 16 amino acids long. Per germline, CDR1 MNHEY and CDR2 SMNVEV (reference sequence). V dropped 6 bases and J dropped 0; count of bases not matched to a gene: 7. The chain's CDR3 is CASRRAGGDSYNEQFF. The DNA for the CDR3 is TGTGCCAGCAGGCGCGCGGGGGGCGACTCCTACAATGAGCAGTTCTTC.

The chain couples TRBV6-5 to TRBJ1-2; TRBD1 agrees at 11 bases. V lost 5 bases, J lost 2 bases, and 4 bases stayed unmatched. This CDR3 is built from 15 residues. In germline, CDR1 is MNHEY, CDR2 SVGAGI. In DNA, the CDR3 is TGTGCCAGCAGTGTCGGACAGGGGGCCAACTATGGCTACACCTTC. It specifies CASSVGQGANYGYTF.

This chain uses TRBV5-6 with TRBJ2-1; maybe TRBD2 (5 bases). This CDR3 has 16 residues. Germline V CDR1 and CDR2: SGHDT, YYEEEE. The V gene lost 3 bases and the J gene lost 0 bases, with 13 bases spanning the gap. The CDR3 nucleotides read TGTGCCAGCAGCTGGGGAGATCTAAGCTCCTACAATGAGCAGTTCTTC. Its translation: CASSWGDLSSYNEQFF.

The rearrangement links TRBV21-1 to TRBJ2-1; the DNA was not compared with TRBD2, the D call given in the table. TRBV21-1 is given as a pseudogene. This CDR3 is 16 amino acids long. CDR3 in amino acids: CASSKVVAVAYNEQFF. DNA for the CDR3: TGTGCCAGCAGCAAAGTAGTAGCGGTCGCCTACAATGAGCAGTTCTTC.

CDR3 in DNA: TGTGCCAGCACCGTACTAAGCGGACAGAGAAATCAGCCCCAGCATTTT. Its translation: CASTVLSGQRNQPQHF. The chain joins TRBV28 to TRBJ1-5; a possible D gene is TRBD1 (6 bases). Trimming took 7 bases from V and 4 from J, leaving 20 bases between them. This CDR3 contains 16 residues. From germline, CDR1 is MDHEN and CDR2 SYDVKM. Full variable domain (outside the CDR3, taken from reference TRBV28 and TRBJ1-5): DVKVTQSSRYLVKRTGEKVFLECVQDMDHENMFWYRQDPGLGLRLIYFSYDVKMKEKGDIPEGYSVSREKKERFSLILESASTNQTSMYLCASTVLSGQRNQPQHFGDGTRLSIL.

This chain links TRBV7-2 with TRBJ2-3; D is possibly TRBD1 (6 bases). Deletions cut 5 bases from V and 0 bases from J, with 12 bases between. Germline V CDR1 and CDR2: SGHTA, FQGNSA. The CDR3 consists of 15 residues. CDR3 sequence reads: CASSLKTGSTDTQYF. In DNA, the CDR3 is TGTGCCAGCAGCCTAAAGACAGGAAGCACAGATACGCAGTATTTT.

The chain is built from TRBV29-1 and TRBJ2-1, with 11 bases lining up with TRBD2. Germline CDR1 reads SQVTM; CDR2 reads ANQGSEA. CDR3 length equals 16 residues. Trimming removed 7 bases from V and 9 bases from J; junction bases left unmatched: 17. DNA for the CDR3: TGCAGCGCACGACACTCACCGGGACTAGCGGAGTCTGAGCAGTTCTTC. Its protein is CSARHSPGLAESEQFF.

This clone was counted once. The gene calls are TRBV7-9 and TRBJ1-2; no definite D call. Germline CDR1 is SEHNR and CDR2 is FQNEAQ (reference sequence). The CDR3 sequence is 15 residues long. The V gene lost 2 bases and the J gene lost 3 bases, with 13 bases spanning the gap. The CDR3 DNA is TGTGCCAGCAGCTTATGGGAGGGCTCCCACTATGGCTACACCTTC. Residues: CASSLWEGSHYGYTF.

CDR3 protein: CAWSVTGGLYNEQFF. DNA for the CDR3: TGTGCCTGGAGTGTAACGGGAGGGTTATACAATGAGCAGTTCTTC. V is TRBV30 and J is TRBJ2-1, with TRBD2 identical over 8 bases. The J segment lost 4 bases and the V segment lost 0 bases, leaving 5 bases of the junction unmatched. This CDR3 has 15 residues. Germline values: CDR1 GTSNPN, CDR2 SVGIG (reference sequence).

The chain carries TRBV14 and TRBJ1-2; D gene uncertain. Germline V gives CDR1 SGHDN, CDR2 FVKESK. The CDR3 has 14 amino acids. V shed 0 bases and J shed 4 bases, with 9 bases lying between them. This CDR3 reads CASSQEAGIYGYTF. CDR3 nucleotide sequence: TGTGCCAGCAGCCAAGAGGCAGGAATCTATGGCTACACCTTC. The whole variable domain, filled in from reference TRBV14 and TRBJ1-2, reads EAGVTQFPSHSVIEKGQTVTLRCDPISGHDNLYWYRRVMGKEIKFLLHFVKESKQDESGMPNNRFLAERTGGTYSTLKVQPAELEDSGVYFCASSQEAGIYGYTFGSGTRLTVV.

The chain links TRBV18 to TRBJ1-4; D gene unclear. This CDR3 has 14 amino acids. V gave up 4 bases and J gave up 8 bases, with 14 bases separating them. Germline V gene sequence: CDR1 KGHSH, CDR2 LQKENI. CDR3 in DNA: TGTGCCAGCTCACTCCCCCGCGGGTCCGAAAAACTGTTTTTT. It is translated as CASSLPRGSEKLFF.

The gene calls are TRBV5-1 and TRBJ1-2, with D uncertain. CDR3 length equals 15 residues. The germline V gene has CDR1 SGHRS and CDR2 YFSETQ. Trimming shortened V by 4 bases and J by 2 bases, and 15 bases separated the two germline ends. Here the CDR3 DNA reads TGCGCCAGCAGCGCATTTTCCGGGAAGAACTATGGCTACACCTTC. This sequence encodes CASSAFSGKNYGYTF.

J is TRBJ1-1 and V is TRBV6-6, with 8 bases that match TRBD1. CDR1 and CDR2 from the germline V gene are MNHNY and SVGAGI (reference sequence). The V segment lost 6 bases and the J segment 6 bases; nucleotides outside the gene matches: 9. This CDR3 spans 14 amino acids. The CDR3 DNA follows: TGTGCCAGCAGAACGACGGACAGGGCCGCTGAAGCTTTCTTT. Residues: CASRTTDRAAEAFF.

This sequence joins TRBV11-2 and TRBJ2-1; 13 nucleotides match TRBD2. Germline V gives CDR1 SGHAT, CDR2 FQNNGV. CDR3 length: 15 residues. The V gene end was trimmed by 5 bases and the J gene end by 6 bases; junction bases not matched to a gene: 4. The CDR3 reads CASSAGTSGVNEQFF. In nucleotides, the CDR3 is TGTGCCAGCAGCGCCGGGACTAGCGGGGTCAATGAGCAGTTCTTC.

The chain couples TRBV29-1 to TRBJ2-7; 8 nucleotides align to TRBD2. This CDR3 is built from 13 residues. Germline values: CDR1 SQVTM, CDR2 ANQGSEA. V was clipped by 6 bases and J by 3 bases; unmatched bases: 7. In nucleotides, the CDR3 is TGCAGCGTCGTTTCCGGGACTAGCTACGAGCAGTACTTC. Translating gives CSVVSGTSYEQYF.

The chain is built from TRBV12-5 and TRBJ1-5; possible D gene TRBD1, 6 bases. Germline CDR1 LGHNT, CDR2 FRNRAP. V dropped 6 bases and J dropped 2 bases, with 26 bases sitting between them. The CDR3 is 19 residues long. This CDR3 reads CASGQRGRGLTVRNQPQHF. The CDR3 DNA sequence: TGTGCTAGTGGACAAAGGGGCAGGGGTTTAACTGTACGCAATCAGCCCCAGCATTTT.